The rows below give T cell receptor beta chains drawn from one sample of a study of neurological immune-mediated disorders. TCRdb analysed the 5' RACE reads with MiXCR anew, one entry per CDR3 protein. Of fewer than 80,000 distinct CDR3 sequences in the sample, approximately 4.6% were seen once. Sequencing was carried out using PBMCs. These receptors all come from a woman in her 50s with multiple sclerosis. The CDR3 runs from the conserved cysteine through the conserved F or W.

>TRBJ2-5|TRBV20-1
CSARDLGRGSKETQYF
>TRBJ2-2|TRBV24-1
CATNGDTGELFF
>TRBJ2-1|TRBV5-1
CASSFTGVDYNEQFF
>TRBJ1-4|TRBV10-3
CAISEKQKGEKLFF
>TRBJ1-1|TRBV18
CASSKQGAEAFF
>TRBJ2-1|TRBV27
CASSYKRYNEQFF
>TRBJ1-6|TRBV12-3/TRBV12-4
CASKGPANSPLNF
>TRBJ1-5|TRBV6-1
CASRDRSRNQPQHF
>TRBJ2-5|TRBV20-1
CSAQDRVTETQYF
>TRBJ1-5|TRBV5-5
CASSKKTHYSNQPQHF
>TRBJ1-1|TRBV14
CASSQMGHSSTEAFF
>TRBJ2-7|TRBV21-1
CASSKVTGSGSYEQYF
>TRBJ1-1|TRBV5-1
CASSLAGGPMAFF
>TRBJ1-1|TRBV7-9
CASKEPGGYTEAFF
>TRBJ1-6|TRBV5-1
CASSRDSSSYNSPLHF
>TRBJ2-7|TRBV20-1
CSARLPGQGVMQYF